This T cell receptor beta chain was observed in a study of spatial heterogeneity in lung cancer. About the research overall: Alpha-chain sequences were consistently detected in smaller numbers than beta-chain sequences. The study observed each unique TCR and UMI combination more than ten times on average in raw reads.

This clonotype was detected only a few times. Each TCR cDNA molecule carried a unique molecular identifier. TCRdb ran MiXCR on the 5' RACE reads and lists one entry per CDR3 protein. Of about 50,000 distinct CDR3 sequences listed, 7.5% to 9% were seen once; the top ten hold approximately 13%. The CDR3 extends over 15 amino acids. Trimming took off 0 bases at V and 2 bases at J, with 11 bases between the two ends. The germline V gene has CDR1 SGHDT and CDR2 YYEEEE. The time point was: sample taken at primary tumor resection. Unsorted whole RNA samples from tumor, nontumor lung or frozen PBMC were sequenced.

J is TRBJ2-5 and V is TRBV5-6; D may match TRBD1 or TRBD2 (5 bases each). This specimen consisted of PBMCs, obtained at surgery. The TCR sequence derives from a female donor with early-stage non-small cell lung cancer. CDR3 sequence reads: CASSLAGRAQETQYF. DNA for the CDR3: TGTGCCAGCAGCTTGGCGGGGCGCGCGCAAGAGACCCAGTACTTC.